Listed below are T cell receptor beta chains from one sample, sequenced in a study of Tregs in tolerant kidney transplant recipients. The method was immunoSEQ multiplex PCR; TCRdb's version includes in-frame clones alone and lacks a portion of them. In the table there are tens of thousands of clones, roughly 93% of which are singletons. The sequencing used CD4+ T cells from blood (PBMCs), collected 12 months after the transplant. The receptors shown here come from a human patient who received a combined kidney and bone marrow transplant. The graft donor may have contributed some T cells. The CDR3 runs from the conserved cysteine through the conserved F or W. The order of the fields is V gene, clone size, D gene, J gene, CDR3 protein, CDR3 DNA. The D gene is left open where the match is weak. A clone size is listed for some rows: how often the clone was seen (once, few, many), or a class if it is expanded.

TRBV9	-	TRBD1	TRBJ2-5	CASSAHRGETQYF	TGTGCCAGCAGCGCGCACAGGGGAGAGACCCAGTACTTC
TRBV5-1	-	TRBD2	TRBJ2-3	CASSVSTSGRGDTQYF	TGCGCCAGCAGCGTGTCGACTAGCGGGAGGGGAGATACGCAGTATTTT
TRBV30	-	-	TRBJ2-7	CAWSRVSGGTYEQYF	TGTGCCTGGAGTAGAGTGTCGGGTGGTACCTACGAGCAGTACTTC
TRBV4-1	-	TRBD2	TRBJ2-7	CASSHSLPGLATSYEQYF	TGCGCCAGCAGCCACTCCCTTCCGGGACTAGCAACCTCCTACGAGCAGTACTTC
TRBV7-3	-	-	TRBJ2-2	CASSFEGGHVGELFF	TGTGCCAGCAGCTTTGAGGGGGGGCACGTCGGGGAGCTGTTTTTT
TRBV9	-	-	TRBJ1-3	CASSVEGAGNTIYF	TGTGCCAGCAGCGTAGAGGGGGCTGGAAACACCATATATTTT
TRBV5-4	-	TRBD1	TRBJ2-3	CASSYSGGTDTQYF	TGTGCCAGCAGCTATTCAGGGGGCACGGATACGCAGTATTTT
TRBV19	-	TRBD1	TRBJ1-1	CASSPGQGGTEAFF	TGTGCCAGTAGCCCCGGACAGGGGGGCACTGAAGCTTTCTTT
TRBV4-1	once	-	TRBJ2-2	CASSQVGRGVTGELFF	TGCGCCAGCAGCCAAGTGGGGAGGGGGGTCACCGGGGAGCTGTTTTTT
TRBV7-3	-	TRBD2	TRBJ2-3	CASSLVLGGAADTQYF	TGTGCCAGCAGCTTGGTTCTCGGGGGGGCCGCAGATACGCAGTATTTT
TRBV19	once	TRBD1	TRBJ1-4	CASSTTGATNEKLFF	TGTGCCAGTAGTACTACAGGGGCAACTAATGAAAAACTGTTTTTT
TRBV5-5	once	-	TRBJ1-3	CASSWGGKVRNTIYF	TGTGCCAGCAGCTGGGGGGGAAAGGTCCGGAACACCATATATTTT
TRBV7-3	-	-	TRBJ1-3	CASSPGGGGPGNTIYF	TGTGCCAGCAGCCCAGGTGGGGGGGGGCCTGGAAACACCATATATTTT
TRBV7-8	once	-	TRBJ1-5	CASSLYSQNNQPQHF	TGTGCCAGCAGCTTATACAGCCAGAACAATCAGCCCCAGCATTTT
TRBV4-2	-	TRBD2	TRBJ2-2	CASSQIRTSDTGELFF	TGTGCCAGCAGCCAAATACGGACTAGTGACACCGGGGAGCTGTTTTTT
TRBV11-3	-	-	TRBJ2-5	CASSQGGRNTQYF	TGTGCCAGCAGTCAGGGGGGCAGGAACACCCAGTACTTC
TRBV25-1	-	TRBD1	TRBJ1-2	CASSDHYRGDYGYTF	TGTGCCAGCAGTGACCACTACAGGGGAGACTATGGCTACACCTTC
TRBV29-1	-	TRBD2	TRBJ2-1	CSVSKATSGTNEQFF	TGCAGCGTCTCGAAGGCGACTAGCGGGACCAATGAGCAGTTCTTC
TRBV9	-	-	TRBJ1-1	CASSATENTEAFF	TGTGCCAGCAGCGCGACAGAGAACACTGAAGCTTTCTTT
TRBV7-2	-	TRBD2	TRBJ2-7	CASSLVGTSFDEQYF	TGTGCCAGCAGCTTAGTAGGGACTAGCTTCGACGAGCAGTACTTC
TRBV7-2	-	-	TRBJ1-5	CASSPQGYSNQPQHF	TGTGCCAGCAGCCCACAGGGCTATAGCAATCAGCCCCAGCATTTT
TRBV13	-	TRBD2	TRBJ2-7	CASRGTSGRRQYF	TGTGCCAGCAGGGGGACTAGCGGGAGGAGGCAGTACTTC
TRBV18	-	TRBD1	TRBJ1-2	CASSPLLTGVNYGYTF	TGTGCCAGCTCACCACTGTTGACAGGGGTAAACTATGGCTACACCTTC
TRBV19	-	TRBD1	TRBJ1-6	CASSIGGGGSSPLHF	TGTGCCAGTAGTATAGGCGGAGGGGGCTCTTCACCCCTCCACTTT
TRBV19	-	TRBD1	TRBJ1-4	CATRQGSTNEKLFF	TGTGCCACCCGACAGGGGTCAACTAATGAAAAACTGTTTTTT
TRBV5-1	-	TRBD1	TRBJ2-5	CASSLVGQGTRETQYF	TGCGCCAGCAGCTTGGTAGGACAGGGGACTCGGGAGACCCAGTACTTC
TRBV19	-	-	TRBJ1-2	CASSPAGGVFYGYTF	TGTGCCAGTAGTCCAGCGGGGGGGGTTTTCTATGGCTACACCTTC
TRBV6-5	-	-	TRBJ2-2	CASSYNRLAGELFF	TGTGCCAGCAGTTACAACCGATTAGCCGGGGAGCTGTTTTTT
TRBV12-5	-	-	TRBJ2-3	CASGLQQSTRITDTQYF	TGTGCTAGTGGTTTACAACAGTCTACTCGAATCACAGATACGCAGTATTTT
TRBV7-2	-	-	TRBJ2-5	CASSLARGTQYF	TGTGCCAGCAGCTTAGCGCGGGGGACCCAGTACTTC
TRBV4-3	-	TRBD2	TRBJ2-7	CASSPRGEGHNEQYF	TGCGCCAGCAGCCCACGGGGGGAGGGCCATAACGAGCAGTACTTC
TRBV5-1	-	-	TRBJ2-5	CASSLGGEETQYF	TGCGCCAGCAGCTTGGGCGGTGAAGAGACCCAGTACTTC
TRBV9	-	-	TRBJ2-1	CASSVAGVMGYNEQFF	TGTGCCAGCAGCGTAGCGGGAGTTATGGGGTACAATGAGCAGTTCTTC
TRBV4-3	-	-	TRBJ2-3	CASSQDAWGPDTQYF	TGCGCCAGCAGCCAAGATGCTTGGGGGCCAGATACGCAGTATTTT
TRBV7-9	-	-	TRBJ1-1	CASSLDRSKNTEAFF	TGTGCCAGCAGCTTAGACAGGTCTAAGAACACTGAAGCTTTCTTT
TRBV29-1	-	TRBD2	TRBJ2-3	CSVETSGGSDTQYF	TGCAGCGTTGAGACTAGCGGTGGATCGGATACGCAGTATTTT
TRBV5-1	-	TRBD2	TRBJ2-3	CASRVAPLAGGEADTQYF	TGCGCCAGCAGAGTTGCCCCTCTAGCGGGGGGTGAGGCAGATACGCAGTATTTT
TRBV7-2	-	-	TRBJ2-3	CASSSKFGGGTDTQYF	TGTGCCAGCAGCTCTAAGTTCGGCGGGGGCACAGATACGCAGTATTTT
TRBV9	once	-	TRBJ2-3	CASSDRVYTDTQYF	TGTGCCAGCAGCGACAGGGTGTACACAGATACGCAGTATTTT
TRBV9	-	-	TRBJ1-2	CASSPTGFLYGYTF	TGTGCCAGCAGCCCTACAGGATTCCTCTATGGCTACACCTTC
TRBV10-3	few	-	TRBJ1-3	CAISGLGNTIYF	TGTGCCATCAGTGGTCTCGGAAACACCATATATTTT
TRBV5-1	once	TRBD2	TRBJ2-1	CASSLLLAGDRPYNEQFF	TGCGCCAGCAGCTTGTTACTAGCGGGAGACCGACCCTACAATGAGCAGTTCTTC
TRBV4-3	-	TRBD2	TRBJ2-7	CASSQGRLAGVFGSYEQYF	TGCGCCAGCAGCCAAGGTCGACTAGCGGGAGTATTCGGTTCCTACGAGCAGTACTTC
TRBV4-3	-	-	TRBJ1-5	CASSQDPRGQPQHF	TGCGCCAGCAGCCAAGATCCCAGGGGTCAGCCCCAGCATTTT
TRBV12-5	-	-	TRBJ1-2	CASGMDRPNYGYTF	TGTGCTAGTGGAATGGACAGACCTAACTATGGCTACACCTTC